The sequence of this TCR beta chain was determined in a study of Ad26.COV2.S vaccination and SARS-CoV-2 variants. Clones were read by immunoSEQ multiplex PCR, and TCRdb kept only the in-frame ones, dropping some. The sample holds more than 120,000 clones, roughly 89% seen once. In germline, CDR1 is ENHRY, CDR2 SYGVKD. Trimming cost V 4 bases and J 4 bases; bases outside gene matches: 3. The CDR3 contains 14 residues. This material consisted of peripheral blood, taken after recovery from COVID-19. The clonotype comes from a human donor who had recovered from COVID-19. This sequence joins TRBV10-3 and TRBJ1-5; 8 positions match TRBD1. The CDR3 spells CAISVDRDNQPQHF. The CDR3 DNA sequence: TGTGCCATCAGTGTGGACAGGGATAATCAGCCCCAGCATTTT.